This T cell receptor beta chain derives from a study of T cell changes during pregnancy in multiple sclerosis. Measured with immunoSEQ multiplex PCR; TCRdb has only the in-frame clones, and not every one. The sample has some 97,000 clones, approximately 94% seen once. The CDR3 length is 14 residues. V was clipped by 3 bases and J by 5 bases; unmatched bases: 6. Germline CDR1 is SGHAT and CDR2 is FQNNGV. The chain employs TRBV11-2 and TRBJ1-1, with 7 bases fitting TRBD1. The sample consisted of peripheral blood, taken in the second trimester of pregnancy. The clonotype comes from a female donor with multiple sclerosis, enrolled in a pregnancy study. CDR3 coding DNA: TGTGCCAGCAGCTTCGGAGGGGGCAAGACTGAAGCTTTCTTT. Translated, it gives CASSFGGGKTEAFF.